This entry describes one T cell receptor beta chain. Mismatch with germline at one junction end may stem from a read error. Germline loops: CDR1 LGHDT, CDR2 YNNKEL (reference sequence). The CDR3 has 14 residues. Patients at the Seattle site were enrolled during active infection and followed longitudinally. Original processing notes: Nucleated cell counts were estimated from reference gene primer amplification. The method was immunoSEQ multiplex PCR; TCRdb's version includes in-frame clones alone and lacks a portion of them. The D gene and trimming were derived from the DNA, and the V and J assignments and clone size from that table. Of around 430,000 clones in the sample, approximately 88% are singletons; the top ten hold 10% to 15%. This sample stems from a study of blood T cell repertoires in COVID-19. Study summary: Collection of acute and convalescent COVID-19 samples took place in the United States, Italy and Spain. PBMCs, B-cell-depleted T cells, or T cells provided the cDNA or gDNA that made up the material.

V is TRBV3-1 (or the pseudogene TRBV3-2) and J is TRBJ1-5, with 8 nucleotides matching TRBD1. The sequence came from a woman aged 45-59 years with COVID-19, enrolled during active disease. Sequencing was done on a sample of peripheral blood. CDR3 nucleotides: TGTGCCAGCAGTCAAGGACAGGGCCGGAGCAGAGGGCATTTT. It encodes CASSQGQGRSRGHF.